A selection of T cell receptor gamma chains follows, all from one sample in a study of intestinal T cells in coeliac disease. TCRdb re-processed the multiplex PCR reads using CATT. The top ten clones hold about 14% of a sample with 1,000 to 1,500 gamma-chain clones, 44% of them seen once. The sample was a duodenal biopsy. The receptors originated from a human donor with celiac disease. Both conserved end residues are part of each CDR3. Clone size, where shown, is once, few, many, or a class for clones that have expanded.

v_gene: TRGV2
len: 15
j_gene: TRGJ1/TRGJ2
abundance: -
CDR3aa: CAPGKPKQLYYKKLF
CDR3nt: TGTGCACCTGGGAAACCGAAGCAGTTGTATTATAAGAAACTCTTT

v_gene: TRGV9
len: 15
j_gene: TRGJ1/TRGJ2
abundance: -
CDR3aa: CALWEVLTYYYKKLF
CDR3nt: TGTGCCTTGTGGGAGGTCCTAACCTATTATTATAAGAAACTCTTT

v_gene: TRGV9
len: 13
j_gene: TRGJ1/TRGJ2
abundance: -
CDR3aa: CALWELPYYKKLF
CDR3nt: TGTGCCTTGTGGGAGCTTCCTTATTATAAGAAACTCTTT

v_gene: TRGV4
len: 14
j_gene: TRGJ1/TRGJ2
abundance: -
CDR3aa: CADLGWGSYYKKLF
CDR3nt: TGTGCCGACCTGGGATGGGGGAGTTATTATAAGAAACTCTTT

v_gene: TRGV10
len: 10
j_gene: TRGJ1/TRGJ2
abundance: -
CDR3aa: CAPTGEMKLF
CDR3nt: TGTGCGCCGACCGGCGAAATGAAACTCTTT

v_gene: TRGV4
len: 14
j_gene: TRGJ1/TRGJ2
abundance: few
CDR3aa: CATWDGPNYYKKLF
CDR3nt: TGTGCCACCTGGGATGGGCCGAATTATTATAAGAAACTCTTT

v_gene: TRGV4
len: 15
j_gene: TRGJ1/TRGJ2
abundance: -
CDR3aa: CAPGMGGKNYYKKLF
CDR3nt: TGTGCACCTGGGATGGGCGGCAAGAATTATTATAAGAAACTCTTT

v_gene: TRGV4
len: 14
j_gene: TRGJ1/TRGJ2
abundance: -
CDR3aa: CATWDGQIYYKKLF
CDR3nt: TGTGCCACCTGGGATGGGCAAATTTATTATAAGAAACTCTTT

v_gene: TRGV2
len: 15
j_gene: TRGJ1/TRGJ2
abundance: -
CDR3aa: CATWEIGEPYYKKLF
CDR3nt: TGTGCCACCTGGGAAATAGGAGAACCTTATTATAAGAAACTCTTT

v_gene: TRGV10
len: 16
j_gene: TRGJ1/TRGJ2
abundance: -
CDR3aa: CAAWDQPKRNYYKKLF
CDR3nt: TGTGCTGCGTGGGATCAACCCAAAAGAAATTATTATAAGAAACTCTTT

v_gene: TRGV4
len: 13
j_gene: TRGJ1/TRGJ2
abundance: few
CDR3aa: CATWDDLGYKKLF
CDR3nt: TGTGCCACCTGGGATGATCTTGGATATAAGAAACTCTTT

v_gene: TRGV5
len: 11
j_gene: TRGJ1/TRGJ2
abundance: -
CDR3aa: CAHANGYKKLF
CDR3nt: TGTGCCCATGCGAACGGATATAAGAAACTCTTT

v_gene: TRGV2
len: 11
j_gene: TRGJ1/TRGJ2
abundance: few
CDR3aa: CATRNYYKKLF
CDR3nt: TGTGCCACCCGAAATTATTATAAGAAACTCTTT

v_gene: TRGV2
len: 14
j_gene: TRGJP2
abundance: -
CDR3aa: CAPGTYSSDWIKTF
CDR3nt: TGTGCACCTGGGACGTACAGTAGTGATTGGATCAAGACGTTT

v_gene: TRGV3
len: 13
j_gene: TRGJ1/TRGJ2
abundance: -
CDR3aa: CATWEQAHYKKLF
CDR3nt: TGTGCCACCTGGGAACAGGCGCATTATAAGAAACTCTTT

v_gene: TRGV5
len: 13
j_gene: TRGJ1/TRGJ2
abundance: large
CDR3aa: CATWDRIYYKKLF
CDR3nt: TGTGCCACCTGGGACAGGATTTATTATAAGAAACTCTTT

v_gene: TRGV2
len: 12
j_gene: TRGJP1
abundance: -
CDR3aa: CATWDGRWFKIF
CDR3nt: TGTGCCACCTGGGACGGGCGATGGTTCAAGATATTT

v_gene: TRGV3
len: 13
j_gene: TRGJ1/TRGJ2
abundance: -
CDR3aa: CATWDTNYYKKLF
CDR3nt: TGTGCCACCTGGGACACGAATTATTATAAGAAACTCTTT

v_gene: TRGV10
len: 13
j_gene: TRGJ1/TRGJ2
abundance: -
CDR3aa: CAAWIVNYYKKLF
CDR3nt: TGTGCTGCGTGGATTGTTAACTATTATAAGAAACTCTTT

v_gene: TRGV9
len: 13
j_gene: TRGJ1/TRGJ2
abundance: -
CDR3aa: CALWEAGYYKKLF
CDR3nt: TGTGCCTTGTGGGAGGCGGGTTATTATAAGAAACTCTTT

v_gene: TRGV4
len: 18
j_gene: TRGJ1/TRGJ2
abundance: -
CDR3aa: CATSSSQYDPPSYYKKLF
CDR3nt: TGTGCCACCTCCTCTTCCCAATACGATCCCCCCTCCTATTATAAGAAACTCTTT

v_gene: TRGV10
len: 17
j_gene: TRGJ1/TRGJ2
abundance: -
CDR3aa: CAAWGYLGSFFINKKLF
CDR3nt: TGTGCTGCGTGGGGATATTTGGGGAGTTTTTTTATTAATAAGAAACTCTTT

v_gene: TRGV4
len: 13
j_gene: TRGJ1/TRGJ2
abundance: -
CDR3aa: CATWDENYYKKLF
CDR3nt: TGTGCCACCTGGGATGAGAATTATTATAAGAAACTCTTT

v_gene: TRGV3
len: 13
j_gene: TRGJ1/TRGJ2
abundance: -
CDR3aa: CATWDGFYYKKLF
CDR3nt: TGTGCCACCTGGGACGGATTTTATTATAAGAAACTCTTT

v_gene: TRGV8
len: 15
j_gene: TRGJ1/TRGJ2
abundance: -
CDR3aa: CATWDRVKNYYKKLF
CDR3nt: TGTGCCACCTGGGATAGGGTTAAGAATTATTATAAGAAACTCTTT

v_gene: TRGV4
len: 13
j_gene: TRGJ1/TRGJ2
abundance: -
CDR3aa: CATWDGRTDKKLF
CDR3nt: TGTGCCACCTGGGATGGGCGTACGGATAAGAAACTCTTT

v_gene: TRGV2
len: 16
j_gene: TRGJP2
abundance: -
CDR3aa: CATWGRGDSSDWIKTF
CDR3nt: TGTGCCACCTGGGGACGGGGGGATAGTAGTGATTGGATCAAGACGTTT

v_gene: TRGV8
len: 10
j_gene: TRGJ1/TRGJ2
abundance: -
CDR3aa: CANLVQKKLF
CDR3nt: TGTGCCAACCTGGTCCAAAAGAAACTCTTT

v_gene: TRGV3
len: 14
j_gene: TRGJ1/TRGJ2
abundance: -
CDR3aa: CATWDRRAYYKKLF
CDR3nt: TGTGCCACCTGGGACAGGCGGGCGTATTATAAGAAACTCTTT

v_gene: TRGV10
len: 18
j_gene: TRGJP1
abundance: -
CDR3aa: CAAWDLGPEYTTGWFKIF
CDR3nt: TGTGCTGCGTGGGATTTAGGCCCAGAATATACCACTGGTTGGTTCAAGATATTT

v_gene: TRGV8
len: 9
j_gene: TRGJ1/TRGJ2
abundance: -
CDR3aa: CATWAEKLF
CDR3nt: TGTGCCACCTGGGCGGAGAAACTCTTT

v_gene: TRGV9
len: 11
j_gene: TRGJ1/TRGJ2
abundance: -
CDR3aa: CALWEPNQKLF
CDR3nt: TGTGCCTTGTGGGAGCCTAACCAGAAACTCTTT

v_gene: TRGV8
len: 13
j_gene: TRGJ1/TRGJ2
abundance: large
CDR3aa: CATWAVPYYKKLF
CDR3nt: TGTGCCACCTGGGCCGTCCCTTATTATAAGAAACTCTTT

v_gene: TRGV2
len: 19
j_gene: TRGJP2
abundance: -
CDR3aa: CATWDGRPHQYCSDWIKTF
CDR3nt: TGTGCCACCTGGGACGGGCGACCCCACCAATATTGTAGTGATTGGATCAAGACGTTT

v_gene: TRGV10
len: 12
j_gene: TRGJ1/TRGJ2
abundance: hyperexpanded
CDR3aa: CAAWDFYYKKLF
CDR3nt: TGTGCTGCGTGGGACTTCTATTATAAGAAACTCTTT

v_gene: TRGV10
len: 16
j_gene: TRGJP1
abundance: -
CDR3aa: CAAVDPVYTTGWFKIF
CDR3nt: TGTGCTGCGGTGGACCCTGTATATACCACTGGTTGGTTCAAGATATTT

v_gene: TRGV8
len: 13
j_gene: TRGJP2
abundance: few
CDR3aa: CATLFCSDWIKTF
CDR3nt: TGTGCCACCTTATTTTGTAGTGATTGGATCAAGACGTTT

v_gene: TRGV10
len: 15
j_gene: TRGJP1
abundance: -
CDR3aa: CAAWDQDTTGWFKIF
CDR3nt: TGTGCTGCGTGGGACCAAGATACCACTGGTTGGTTCAAGATATTT

v_gene: TRGV2
len: 15
j_gene: TRGJ1/TRGJ2
abundance: -
CDR3aa: CATWNELLIYYKKLF
CDR3nt: TGTGCCACCTGGAACGAGCTTTTGATTTATTATAAGAAACTCTTT

v_gene: TRGV2
len: 15
j_gene: TRGJ1/TRGJ2
abundance: few
CDR3aa: CATWDGLRGYYKKLF
CDR3nt: TGTGCCACCTGGGACGGGCTCAGGGGATATTATAAGAAACTCTTT

v_gene: TRGV11
len: 11
j_gene: TRGJ1/TRGJ2
abundance: few
CDR3aa: CACCFGGWKLF
CDR3nt: TGTGCCTGCTGCTTTGGGGGTTGGAAACTCTTT

v_gene: TRGV2
len: 15
j_gene: TRGJ1/TRGJ2
abundance: -
CDR3aa: CATWDGPQLSDKKLF
CDR3nt: TGTGCCACCTGGGACGGGCCCCAACTTTCGGATAAGAAACTCTTT

v_gene: TRGV2
len: 16
j_gene: TRGJP2
abundance: -
CDR3aa: CATWDGPDSSDWIKTF
CDR3nt: TGCGCCACCTGGGACGGGCCGGATAGTAGTGATTGGATCAAGACGTTT

v_gene: TRGV8
len: 13
j_gene: TRGJ1/TRGJ2
abundance: large
CDR3aa: CATWDTRGYKKLF
CDR3nt: TGTGCCACCTGGGATACCAGAGGCTATAAGAAACTCTTT

v_gene: TRGV9
len: 16
j_gene: TRGJ1/TRGJ2
abundance: -
CDR3aa: CALWRCANENYYKKLF
CDR3nt: TGTGCCTTGTGGAGGTGCGCCAATGAGAATTATTATAAGAAACTCTTT

v_gene: TRGV2
len: 12
j_gene: TRGJ1/TRGJ2
abundance: -
CDR3aa: CATWDGPYKKLF
CDR3nt: TGTGCCACCTGGGACGGGCCTTATAAGAAACTCTTT

v_gene: TRGV3
len: 16
j_gene: TRGJP2
abundance: large
CDR3aa: CATWDRRVFSDWIKTF
CDR3nt: TGTGCCACCTGGGACAGGCGGGTTTTTAGTGATTGGATCAAGACGTTT

v_gene: TRGV10
len: 16
j_gene: TRGJ1/TRGJ2
abundance: few
CDR3aa: CAAWDYPPFIYYKKLF
CDR3nt: TGTGCTGCGTGGGATTATCCCCCTTTTATTTATTATAAGAAACTCTTT

v_gene: TRGV8
len: 14
j_gene: TRGJ1/TRGJ2
abundance: few
CDR3aa: CATWDRRDYYKKLF
CDR3nt: TGTGCCACCTGGGATAGACGGGATTATTATAAGAAACTCTTT

v_gene: TRGV2
len: 13
j_gene: TRGJ1/TRGJ2
abundance: -
CDR3aa: CATWEAEYYKKLF
CDR3nt: TGTGCCACCTGGGAGGCCGAGTATTATAAGAAACTCTTT

v_gene: TRGV8
len: 13
j_gene: TRGJ1/TRGJ2
abundance: large
CDR3aa: CATVIPNYYKKLF
CDR3nt: TGTGCCACCGTAATCCCGAATTATTATAAGAAACTCTTT

v_gene: TRGV4
len: 14
j_gene: TRGJP2
abundance: few
CDR3aa: CATWERGSDWIKTF
CDR3nt: TGTGCCACCTGGGAAAGGGGTAGTGATTGGATCAAGACGTTT

v_gene: TRGV11
len: 14
j_gene: TRGJ1/TRGJ2
abundance: -
CDR3aa: CACWIRHAYYKKLF
CDR3nt: TGTGCCTGCTGGATTAGGCACGCCTATTATAAGAAACTCTTT

v_gene: TRGV11
len: 17
j_gene: TRGJP2
abundance: -
CDR3aa: CACWIRHVHSSDWIKTF
CDR3nt: TGTGCCTGCTGGATTAGACACGTGCATAGTAGTGATTGGATCAAGACGTTT

v_gene: TRGV10
len: 16
j_gene: TRGJ1/TRGJ2
abundance: -
CDR3aa: CAAPGRTNDYYYKKLF
CDR3nt: TGTGCTGCCCCAGGACGAACTAATGACTATTATTATAAGAAACTCTTT